Ten or more counts support the clone carrying this T cell receptor beta chain. Its antigen is unknown. The data stem from a study of OX40 agonist ivuxolimab in advanced cancers. Turning to the study itself: Of the participants, approximately 40% had some prior anti-PD-1, anti-PD-L1 or anti-CTLA-4 therapy, which was allowed.

The CDR3 covers 14 residues. Per germline, CDR1 SEHNR and CDR2 FQNEAQ (reference sequence). V trimming: 1 base; J trimming: 6 bases; junction bases outside the gene matches: 2. The study's findings and limits: Certain nonresponders likewise exhibited a low normalized T-cell clonal expansion.

Sequenced by immunoSEQ multiplex PCR; TCRdb stores in-frame clones only, minus some. The sample consists of 50,000 to 70,000 clones, approximately 81% of them appearing once. The chain uses TRBV7-9 and TRBJ1-4; 7 bases align to TRBD1. This TCR was sampled from an adult with an advanced solid tumor such as melanoma, head and neck, liver or kidney cancer. Sequencing used CD4+ or CD8+ T cells sorted from blood, obtained in a trial of the OX40 agonist ivuxolimab. CDR3 DNA sequence: TGTGCCAGCAGCTTAGTAGGGACAGATGAAAAACTGTTTTTT. This codes for CASSLVGTDEKLFF.